What follows are 22 T cell receptor beta chains derived from one specimen sequenced in a study of radiotherapy plus CTLA-4 blockade in lung cancer. Clones were read by immunoSEQ multiplex PCR, and TCRdb kept only the in-frame ones, dropping some. Of 85,000 to 100,000 clones in the sample, 85% to 90% were seen once. Sequencing was performed on peripheral blood, taken from a patient treated with radiotherapy plus ipilimumab. The receptors stem from a human donor with non-small cell lung cancer that progressed on radiotherapy plus ipilimumab.

This chain connects TRBV7-2 to TRBJ2-3; 7 positions match TRBD2. The CDR3 contains 14 residues. The V gene end was trimmed by 1 base and the J gene end by 7 bases; junction bases not matched to a gene: 5. Germline V gene lookup returns CDR1 SGHTA and CDR2 FQGNSA. CDR3 sequence (DNA): TGTGCCAGCAGCTTAGGGGAGGGCCCATATACGCAGTATTTT. This sequence encodes CASSLGEGPYTQYF. The full variable domain, rest sourced from reference TRBV7-2 and TRBJ2-3, is GAGVSQSPSNKVTEKGKDVELRCDPISGHTALYWYRQSLGQGLEFLIYFQGNSAPDKSGLPSDRFSAERTGGSVSTLTIQRTQQEDSAVYLCASSLGEGPYTQYFGPGTRLTVL.

The J gene is TRBJ2-3, the V gene TRBV5-4; the D gene is possibly TRBD2 (5 bases). Germline V gives CDR1 SGHNT, CDR2 YYREEE (reference sequence). The CDR3 extends over 17 amino acids. V was trimmed by 0 bases and J by 0 bases, leaving 14 bases between them. The CDR3 DNA follows: TGTGCCAGCAGCTTGGAAATAGCGAGCACTAGCACAGATACGCAGTATTTT. This codes for CASSLEIASTSTDTQYF. Full variable domain (rest looked up from reference TRBV5-4 and TRBJ2-3): ETGVTQSPTHLIKTRGQQVTLRCSSQSGHNTVSWYQQALGQGPQFIFQYYREEENGRGNFPPRFSGLQFPNYSSELNVNALELDDSALYLCASSLEIASTSTDTQYFGPGTRLTVL.

V usage is TRBV7-2 and J usage is TRBJ2-2; 7 bases match TRBD1. The V gene end was trimmed by 9 bases and the J gene end by 2 bases; junction bases not matched to a gene: 3. The germline V gene has CDR1 SGHTA and CDR2 FQGNSA. The CDR3 loop spans 13 amino acids. The CDR3 nucleotides are TGTGCCAGTAGACAGGGAAACACCGGGGAGCTGTTTTTT. Its translation is CASRQGNTGELFF.

This clone was counted between two and nine times. The rearrangement joins TRBV7-9 to TRBJ1-5; TRBD1 aligns across 8 bases. CDR3 length equals 13 residues. Germline V CDR1 and CDR2: SEHNR, FQNEAQ (reference sequence). V shed 4 bases, J shed 6 bases, and the junction held 2 bases outside the gene matches. CDR3 protein: CASSSGGFQPQHF. The CDR3, as DNA: TGTGCCAGCAGCTCAGGGGGCTTTCAGCCCCAGCATTTT.

This sequence joins TRBV5-4 and TRBJ1-3; 10 nucleotides align to TRBD1. The V gene end was trimmed by 0 bases and the J gene end by 6 bases; junction bases not matched to a gene: 6. The CDR3 has 16 amino acids. In germline, CDR1 is SGHNT, CDR2 YYREEE (reference sequence). CDR3 nucleotides: TGTGCCAGCAGCTTGGAACCGGGACAGGGGTCAAACACCATATATTTT. This encodes CASSLEPGQGSNTIYF.

This chain uses TRBV5-1 with TRBJ1-3, with a weak D call TRBD1 (6 bases). This CDR3 comprises 18 residues. Germline-derived CDR1 and CDR2 are SGHRS and YFSETQ. V shed 0 bases and J shed 4 bases, with 20 bases lying between them. The DNA of the CDR3 is TGCGCCAGCAGCTTGGCCACGACTTCGACAGGTACCGGAAACACCATATATTTT. Its translation is CASSLATTSTGTGNTIYF. The whole variable domain, filled in from reference TRBV5-1 and TRBJ1-3, reads KAGVTQTPRYLIKTRGQQVTLSCSPISGHRSVSWYQQTPGQGLQFLFEYFSETQRNKGNFPGRFSGRQFSNSRSEMNVSTLELGDSALYLCASSLATTSTGTGNTIYFGEGSWLTVV.

This clone was picked up a small number of times. CDR3 in DNA: TGTGCCAGTAGGTACAGGGGGCAGGCTAATGAAAAACTGTTTTTT. It codes for CASRYRGQANEKLFF. The J gene is TRBJ1-4, the V gene TRBV19, with 9 bases fitting TRBD1. The V segment lost 6 bases and the J segment 3 bases; nucleotides outside the gene matches: 5. CDR3 length: 15 amino acids. CDR1 and CDR2 from the germline V gene are LNHDA and SQIVND (reference sequence).

This chain joins TRBV7-9 and TRBJ1-2, with no clear D. The CDR3 runs 15 residues. Germline V CDR1 and CDR2: SEHNR, FQNEAQ (reference sequence). Trimming stripped 5 bases from V and 7 bases from J, with 20 bases between. The CDR3 loop is CASSLAGINGSGYTF. CDR3 sequence (DNA): TGTGCCAGCAGCCTGGCGGGGATAAATGGCAGTGGCTACACCTTC.

This clone was detected only once. The chain combines TRBV7-2 with TRBJ2-1; tentatively, D is TRBD1 or TRBD2 (5 bases each). Germline V gene data show CDR1 as SGHTA and CDR2 as FQGNSA. The V gene lost 4 bases and the J gene lost 6 bases, with 10 bases spanning the gap. This CDR3 comprises 13 residues. CDR3 protein: CASSSTGLNEQFF. CDR3 nucleotides: TGTGCCAGCAGCTCCACAGGACTCAATGAGCAGTTCTTC. The complete variable domain, with remaining parts taken from reference TRBV7-2 and TRBJ2-1, reads GAGVSQSPSNKVTEKGKDVELRCDPISGHTALYWYRQSLGQGLEFLIYFQGNSAPDKSGLPSDRFSAERTGGSVSTLTIQRTQQEDSAVYLCASSSTGLNEQFFGPGTRLTVL.

This clone occurred once. The chain is built from TRBV29-1 and TRBJ2-1; TRBD2 agrees at 10 bases. Trimming cost V 3 bases and J 8 bases; bases outside gene matches: 7. The CDR3 is 14 amino acids. Germline V gene data show CDR1 as SQVTM and CDR2 as ANQGSEA. CDR3 in amino acids: CSVELLAGAYEQFF. The CDR3 region has the DNA TGCAGCGTTGAGCTGCTAGCGGGGGCCTATGAGCAGTTCTTC.

CDR3 region: CASSLTLSHTGELFF. The DNA of the CDR3 is TGTGCCAGCAGCCTGACACTTAGCCACACCGGGGAGCTGTTTTTT. The chain has TRBV9 and TRBJ2-2; D is uncertain. CDR3 length equals 15 residues. The germline gives CDR1 SGDLS, CDR2 YYNGEE. Deletions cut 4 bases from V and 3 bases from J, with 13 bases between.

This chain connects TRBV27 to TRBJ1-5; unclear D gene. This CDR3 contains 13 residues. Germline assignment: CDR1 MNHEY and CDR2 SMNVEV (reference sequence). V gave up 5 bases and J gave up 4 bases, with 9 bases separating them. DNA for the CDR3: TGTGCCAGCAGTCTCAGGCCGAATCAGCCCCAGCATTTT. It codes for CASSLRPNQPQHF.

The J gene is TRBJ2-2, the V gene TRBV9; no clear D. Trimming cost V 0 bases and J 5 bases, with 5 bases left between them. This CDR3 comprises 13 residues. Germline values: CDR1 SGDLS, CDR2 YYNGEE. CDR3: CASSVEQTGELFF. As DNA, the CDR3 is TGTGCCAGCAGCGTAGAGCAGACCGGGGAGCTGTTTTTT.

The V and J genes are TRBV7-2 and TRBJ1-2; D gene uncertain. CDR1 is SGHTA and CDR2 is FQGNSA in the germline V gene. The V gene lost 1 base and the J gene lost 1 base, with 7 bases spanning the gap. The CDR3 length is 14 residues. The CDR3 protein is CASSLGLGNYGYTF. The CDR3 bases are TGTGCCAGCAGCTTAGGTCTGGGTAACTATGGCTACACCTTC.

The chain carries TRBV6-5 and TRBJ2-2; 13 bases map to TRBD2. V shed 6 bases and J 8 bases; nucleotides not matched to a gene: 6. This CDR3 has 15 residues. The germline V gene has CDR1 MNHEY and CDR2 SVGAGI. The CDR3 coding sequence is TGTGCCAGCAGCCGCGGGACTAGCGGGATGGGGGAGCTGTTTTTT. It codes for CASSRGTSGMGELFF.

The J gene is TRBJ2-1, the V gene TRBV11-2; tentative D call: TRBD1 (5 bases). Germline-derived CDR1 and CDR2 are SGHAT and FQNNGV. The CDR3 loop spans 15 amino acids. Trimming removed 5 bases from V and 5 bases from J, with 16 bases in between. The CDR3 reads CASSLKGSSDNEQFF. DNA of the CDR3: TGTGCCAGCAGCCTCAAGGGGTCCTCGGACAATGAGCAGTTCTTC.

The chain has TRBV18 and TRBJ1-4; TRBD1 might be the D (5 bases). Between the trimmed V and J ends, which lost 0 bases and 7 bases, there was a span of 12 bases. The CDR3 consists of 15 residues. Germline V gene sequence: CDR1 KGHSH, CDR2 LQKENI. The CDR3 spells CASSPPNRGGEKLFF. The CDR3 DNA follows: TGTGCCAGCTCACCACCCAACCGCGGGGGTGAAAAACTGTTTTTT.

This chain's CDR3 is CASRTLVGGTNTGELFF. The CDR3 DNA sequence: TGTGCCAGCAGGACACTAGTCGGGGGGACGAACACCGGGGAGCTGTTTTTT. V gene TRBV27 combines with J gene TRBJ2-2, with 7 bases fitting TRBD2. The J segment lost 0 bases and the V segment lost 6 bases, leaving 10 bases of the junction unmatched. This CDR3 has 17 amino acids. Germline loops: CDR1 MNHEY, CDR2 SMNVEV (reference sequence).

The chain has TRBV5-4 and TRBJ2-7; 7 positions agree with TRBD1. Losses at the gene ends were 6 bases for V and 2 bases for J; bases not matched to a gene: 5. The germline V gene has CDR1 SGHNT and CDR2 YYREEE (reference sequence). The CDR3 runs 13 residues. CDR3 sequence reads: CASNEDRTYEQYF. Written as DNA, the CDR3 is TGTGCCAGCAACGAGGACAGGACCTACGAGCAGTACTTC.

This chain links TRBV5-1 with TRBJ2-7; D is unclear. This CDR3 spans 11 amino acids. CDR1 is SGHRS, CDR2 YFSETQ, per germline. Trimming pared 3 bases from V and 2 bases from J, leaving 3 bases between. The CDR3 protein is CASSSTYEQYF. The CDR3 DNA reads TGCGCCAGCAGCTCTACCTACGAGCAGTACTTC.

The genes are TRBV5-4 and TRBJ2-5, with 10 bases aligning to TRBD2. V shed 3 bases, J shed 2 bases, and the junction held 7 bases outside the gene matches. This CDR3 region has 16 residues. The V gene's germline CDR1 is SGHNT and CDR2 YYREEE (reference sequence). For the CDR3, the DNA is TGTGCCAGCAGCTCCCAACTAGCGGGGAAGCAAGAGACCCAGTACTTC. The encoded protein is CASSSQLAGKQETQYF.

The chain has TRBV6-4 and TRBJ1-2, with 8 bases lining up with TRBD1. The length of the CDR3 is 13 residues. CDR1 is MRHNA and CDR2 is SNTAGT in the germline V gene. Trimming took 2 bases from V and 6 from J; bases not matched to a gene: 2. The DNA of the CDR3 is TGTGCCAGCAGTGACACAGGGGGGAATGGCTACACCTTC. It specifies CASSDTGGNGYTF.